These 26 T cell receptor beta chains share one sample of origin, sequenced in a study of cytomegalovirus exposure and HLA in healthy donors. The PCR had 60 Vbeta and 13 Jbeta primers. Only in-frame clones appear in the TCRdb table, and some are missing; sequencing was by immunoSEQ multiplex PCR. Of 95,000 to 110,000 clones in the sample, around 79% were seen once. The sample comprised PBMCs. The receptor set was obtained from a man aged 50 or older in good health and CMV-seropositive.

This clone has only one observation. V is TRBV4-3 and J is TRBJ2-7, with 8 positions matching TRBD1. The CDR3 has 16 amino acids. Germline CDR1 and CDR2: LGHNA and YSLEER. With 0 bases clipped from V and 4 bases from J, the junction kept 8 bases outside the gene matches. The CDR3 loop reads CASSQDEGTGGYEQYF. The CDR3 region has the DNA TGCGCCAGCAGCCAAGATGAAGGAACAGGGGGTTACGAGCAGTACTTC.

The V call is TRBV19, the J call TRBJ2-1; 12 bases align to TRBD2. The germline V gene encodes CDR1 LNHDA and CDR2 SQIVND (reference sequence). The V segment lost 3 bases and the J segment 9 bases; nucleotides outside the gene matches: 9. The CDR3 loop spans 16 amino acids. The CDR3 region is CASSIILAGGSGEQFF. DNA for the CDR3: TGTGCCAGTAGTATTATCCTAGCGGGAGGGTCGGGTGAGCAGTTCTTC.

Only one count was recorded for this clone. The CDR3: CASRTGVGSGNTIYF. CDR3 nucleotides: TGCGCCAGCAGGACAGGGGTCGGCTCTGGAAACACCATATATTTT. V usage is TRBV5-1 and J usage is TRBJ1-3; 8 bases match TRBD1. The CDR3 loop spans 15 amino acids. J was trimmed by 0 bases and V by 5 bases; bases with no gene match: 4. Germline CDR1 reads SGHRS; CDR2 reads YFSETQ.

The V gene is TRBV15, the J gene TRBJ2-7; the match to TRBD2 covers 12 bases. Germline assignment: CDR1 LNHNV and CDR2 YYDKDF (reference sequence). Unmatched junction bases numbered 9, after V lost 1 base and J lost 5 bases. The CDR3 covers 17 residues. The CDR3 reads CATSRAPRLAGAHEQYF. The CDR3 nucleotides read TGTGCCACCAGCAGAGCCCCAAGACTAGCGGGAGCCCACGAGCAGTACTTC.

This rearrangement joins TRBV28 to TRBJ2-7; TRBD2 matches 7 bases. This CDR3 has 14 residues. Germline V gene data show CDR1 as MDHEN and CDR2 as SYDVKM. Trimming removed 5 bases from V and 1 base from J; junction bases left unmatched: 5. CDR3 residues: CASSGLAESYEQYF. The CDR3 DNA reads TGTGCCAGCAGTGGTCTAGCGGAATCCTACGAGCAGTACTTC. Together with reference TRBV28 and TRBJ2-7, the CDR3 gives the full variable domain: DVKVTQSSRYLVKRTGEKVFLECVQDMDHENMFWYRQDPGLGLRLIYFSYDVKMKEKGDIPEGYSVSREKKERFSLILESASTNQTSMYLCASSGLAESYEQYFGPGTRLTVT.

The J gene is TRBJ2-7, the V gene TRBV21-1; the D call in the table, TRBD1, was not verified against the DNA. TRBV21-1 is an annotated pseudogene. The CDR3 has 16 amino acids. The CDR3 sequence: CASSKPGTGPTYEQYF. CDR3 DNA sequence: TGTGCCAGCAGCAAACCCGGGACAGGACCTACCTACGAGCAGTACTTC.

The chain uses TRBV27 and TRBJ2-3; possibly TRBD2 for D (7 bases). The CDR3 is 16 residues long. Deletions cut 3 bases from V and 5 bases from J, with 18 bases between. Germline CDR1 is MNHEY and CDR2 is SMNVEV (reference sequence). CDR3 DNA sequence: TGTGCCAGCAGTTTTCTCCGGGGGGCTGGTGGAGATACGCAGTATTTT. As protein: CASSFLRGAGGDTQYF.

This sequence joins TRBV11-2 and TRBJ2-7, with TRBD2 as a possible D gene (7 bases). V was clipped by 1 base and J by 6 bases, with 10 bases between them. Germline V gene lookup returns CDR1 SGHAT and CDR2 FQNNGV. CDR3 length: 13 amino acids. CDR3 sequence (DNA): TGTGCCAGCAGCTTAGTGAGGGGGGGCGAGCAGTACTTC. Amino acid sequence: CASSLVRGGEQYF.

This sequence joins TRBV10-3 and TRBJ2-1; D perhaps matches TRBD2 (6 bases). The V gene lost 0 bases and the J gene lost 0 bases, with 9 bases spanning the gap. The germline CDR1 and CDR2 sequences are ENHRY and SYGVKD. The CDR3 length is 16 residues. CDR3: CAISESGGGSYNEQFF. The DNA of the CDR3 is TGTGCCATCAGTGAGTCTGGGGGAGGCTCCTACAATGAGCAGTTCTTC.

In its sample, this clone was seen once. One end of the junction fails to match germline, which may point to a read error. The chain is built from TRBV28 and TRBJ2-4, with a tentative D call TRBD2 (6 bases). The CDR3 covers 11 residues. Germline V lookup: CDR1 MDHEN, CDR2 SYDVKM. As DNA, the CDR3 is TGTGCCAGCAGCCGCGGGACTCCGATGGTCTTC. It is translated as CASSRGTPMVF.

The CDR3 region is CASSPRGQNGQYF. In nucleotides, the CDR3 is TGTGCCAGCAGCCCCCGGGGACAAAATGGGCAGTACTTC. The chain carries TRBV6-5 and TRBJ2-7, with D possibly being TRBD1 (6 bases). In germline, CDR1 is MNHEY, CDR2 SVGAGI. Trimming shortened V by 6 bases and J by 9 bases, and 18 bases separated the two germline ends. This CDR3 has 13 residues.

This clone has a handful of counts. The V gene is TRBV28, the J gene TRBJ1-2; D unclear. The CDR3 spans 15 residues. Germline values: CDR1 MDHEN, CDR2 SYDVKM. V was shortened by 3 bases and J by 1 base, with 12 bases between the two germline ends. As DNA, the CDR3 is TGTGCCAGCAGTTTGAGCAGCGCGATTAACTATGGCTACACCTTC. Protein sequence: CASSLSSAINYGYTF.

The genes are TRBV29-1 and TRBJ2-3; D unclear. With 0 bases removed from V and 1 base from J, the gap between germline ends came to 5 bases. The CDR3 length is 13 residues. The germline V gene has CDR1 SQVTM and CDR2 ANQGSEA. In DNA form, the CDR3 reads TGCAGCGTTGAAGATCCCGGCACAGATACGCAGTATTTT. This translates into CSVEDPGTDTQYF.

The rearrangement joins TRBV4-3 to TRBJ2-1; TRBD2 agrees at 8 bases. There are 16 residues in the CDR3. Germline values: CDR1 LGHNA, CDR2 YSLEER. Trimming took 1 base from V and 2 from J; bases not matched to a gene: 4. DNA for the CDR3: TGCGCCAGCAGCCAAGTAGCGGGACGGGCCTACAATGAGCAGTTCTTC. Protein sequence: CASSQVAGRAYNEQFF.

This chain uses TRBV2 with TRBJ2-7; 9 nucleotides line up with TRBD1. Germline V gene lookup returns CDR1 SNHLY and CDR2 FYNNEI. Germline trimming cut 6 bases from V and 6 bases from J; bases unmatched to any gene: 3. The CDR3 totals 12 residues. CDR3 amino acids: CASSYRGREQYF. The CDR3 coding sequence is TGTGCCAGCAGCTACAGGGGGCGCGAGCAGTACTTC.

This clone has just one count. The chain carries TRBV2 and TRBJ1-1; 7 bases align to TRBD1. The V segment lost 5 bases and the J segment 4 bases; nucleotides outside the gene matches: 16. The CDR3 spans 17 residues. CDR1 and CDR2 (germline): SNHLY, FYNNEI. The CDR3 loop is CASSRNTLMTGSTEAFF. The CDR3 nucleotides read TGTGCCAGCAGTCGAAATACACTAATGACAGGGAGCACTGAAGCTTTCTTT.

The gene calls are TRBV11-1 and TRBJ1-3; D is unresolved. CDR1 and CDR2 from the germline V gene are SGHAT and FQDESV (reference sequence). The CDR3 has 15 amino acids. The V gene lost 4 bases and the J gene lost 0 bases, with 10 bases spanning the gap. The CDR3: CASSSAGSSGNTIYF. The CDR3 DNA reads TGTGCCAGCAGCTCCGCGGGAAGCTCTGGAAACACCATATATTTT.

In DNA form, the CDR3 reads TGTGCCAGCAGTCGGGGACAGGGCTACGAGCAGTACTTC. Its protein product is CASSRGQGYEQYF. The rearrangement uses TRBV27 and TRBJ2-7, with 9 nucleotides matching TRBD1. V trimming: 5 bases; J trimming: 3 bases; junction bases outside the gene matches: 2. Germline V gives CDR1 MNHEY, CDR2 SMNVEV (reference sequence). The CDR3 is 13 amino acids.

This clone came up a few times. The chain has TRBV7-9 and TRBJ2-7, with 10 nucleotides matching TRBD1. With V trimmed by 0 bases and J by 6 bases, 8 bases remained unmatched. Per germline, CDR1 SEHNR and CDR2 FQNEAQ (reference sequence). CDR3 size: 16 residues. The chain's CDR3 is CASSLALVDRGVEQYF. The CDR3 coding sequence is TGTGCCAGCAGCTTAGCTTTGGTGGACAGGGGGGTCGAGCAGTACTTC.

The chain recombines TRBV7-2 with TRBJ2-1, with 8 bases lining up with TRBD2. After removal of 5 bases from V and 16 bases from J, the junction contained 13 bases not matched to a gene. CDR1 SGHTA and CDR2 FQGNSA come from the germline V gene. The CDR3 extends over 13 amino acids. CDR3 bases: TGTGCCAGCAGCCCTCGGGGGGGAGGGGGAAGTTTCTTC. Encoded protein: CASSPRGGGGSFF.

As DNA, the CDR3 is TGTGCCAGCAGCCACAGGGGGCGCGGTGAAAAACTGTTTTTT. This sequence encodes CASSHRGRGEKLFF. V is TRBV27 and J is TRBJ1-4; 9 bases line up with TRBD1. This CDR3 has 14 amino acids. CDR1 is MNHEY, CDR2 SMNVEV, per germline (reference sequence). V lost 6 bases and J lost 7; bases outside the gene matches: 6.

The chain carries TRBV19 and TRBJ1-5; D possibly corresponds to TRBD1 (5 bases). CDR3 length equals 16 residues. V was clipped by 7 bases and J by 1 base, with 17 bases between them. Germline lookup yields CDR1 LNHDA and CDR2 SQIVND (reference sequence). The CDR3 DNA follows: TGTGCCAGTATGGGGGGGGGAATTGGGAGCAATCAGCCCCAGCATTTT. The encoded protein is CASMGGGIGSNQPQHF.

The V gene is TRBV27, the J gene TRBJ2-5; the match to TRBD1 covers 9 bases. The CDR3 contains 14 residues. Germline lookup yields CDR1 MNHEY and CDR2 SMNVEV (reference sequence). J lost 5 bases, V lost 3 bases, and 4 bases had no gene match. The CDR3 protein is CASSFGQGKETQYF. In DNA form, the CDR3 reads TGTGCCAGCAGTTTCGGACAGGGGAAGGAGACCCAGTACTTC.

The table lists this clone with a count of one. The V and J genes are TRBV15 and TRBJ2-7; no firm D call. The CDR3 is 11 amino acids. CDR1 and CDR2 (germline): LNHNV, YYDKDF (reference sequence). Between the trimmed V and J ends, which lost 4 bases and 3 bases, there was a span of 4 bases. The CDR3 DNA sequence: TGTGCCACCAGCACCGGCTACGAGCAGTACTTC. It translates to CATSTGYEQYF.

This chain connects TRBV5-8 to TRBJ2-1, with 12 bases lining up with TRBD2. Per the germline V gene, CDR1 is SGHTS and CDR2 is YDEGEE. J lost 7 bases, V lost 4 bases, and 9 bases had no gene match. This CDR3 region has 16 residues. The CDR3 nucleotides are TGTGCCAGCAGCCCCCTGACTAGCGGGAGAAGGAATGAGCAGTTCTTC. Translated: CASSPLTSGRRNEQFF.

This chain links TRBV27 with TRBJ2-7, with TRBD2 identical over 8 bases. Germline V gives CDR1 MNHEY, CDR2 SMNVEV (reference sequence). The CDR3 is 13 residues long. The DNA for the CDR3 is TGTCACCCTTGGCCGGGGGGGTGTTACGAGCAGTACTTC. This codes for CHPWPGGCYEQYF.